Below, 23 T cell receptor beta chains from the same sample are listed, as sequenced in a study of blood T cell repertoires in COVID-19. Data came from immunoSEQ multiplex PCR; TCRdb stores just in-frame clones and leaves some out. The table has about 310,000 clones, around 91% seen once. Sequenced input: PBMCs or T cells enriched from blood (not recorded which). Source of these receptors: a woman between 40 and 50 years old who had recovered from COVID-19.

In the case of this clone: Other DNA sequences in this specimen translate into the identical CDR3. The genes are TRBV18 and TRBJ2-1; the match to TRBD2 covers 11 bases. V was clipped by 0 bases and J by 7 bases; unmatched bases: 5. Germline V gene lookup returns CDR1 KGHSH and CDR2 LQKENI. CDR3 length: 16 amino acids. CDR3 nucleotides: TGTGCCAGCTCACCACCTGGGCTAGCGGGGGGAAATGAGCAGTTCTTC. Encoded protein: CASSPPGLAGGNEQFF.

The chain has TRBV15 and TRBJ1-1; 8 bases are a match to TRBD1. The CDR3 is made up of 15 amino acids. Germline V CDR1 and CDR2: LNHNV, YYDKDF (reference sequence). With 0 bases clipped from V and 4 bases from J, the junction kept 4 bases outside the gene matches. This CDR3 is CATSREGDRSTEAFF. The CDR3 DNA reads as TGTGCCACCAGCAGAGAGGGGGACAGGTCCACTGAAGCTTTCTTT.

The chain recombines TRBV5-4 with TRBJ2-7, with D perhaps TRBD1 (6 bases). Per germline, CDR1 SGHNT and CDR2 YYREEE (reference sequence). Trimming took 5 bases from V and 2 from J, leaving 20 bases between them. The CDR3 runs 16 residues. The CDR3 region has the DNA TGTGCCAGCAGTTCAGCTGACCTAGGGGGAACCTACGAGCAGTACTTC. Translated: CASSSADLGGTYEQYF.

CDR3 residues: CASRLAERGEAGGRETQYF. DNA of the CDR3: TGTGCAAGTCGCTTAGCGGAGAGGGGAGAAGCGGGAGGGCGTGAGACCCAGTACTTC. The rearrangement joins TRBV12-2 to TRBJ2-5; the table's D call of TRBD2 was not tested on the DNA. TRBV12-2 is designated a pseudogene. This CDR3 has 19 amino acids.

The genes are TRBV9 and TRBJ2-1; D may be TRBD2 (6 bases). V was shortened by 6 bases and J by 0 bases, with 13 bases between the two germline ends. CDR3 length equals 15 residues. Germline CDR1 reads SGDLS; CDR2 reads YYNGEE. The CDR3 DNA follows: TGTGCCAGCACCGTTGGAGGGAGCTCCTACAATGAGCAGTTCTTC. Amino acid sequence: CASTVGGSSYNEQFF.

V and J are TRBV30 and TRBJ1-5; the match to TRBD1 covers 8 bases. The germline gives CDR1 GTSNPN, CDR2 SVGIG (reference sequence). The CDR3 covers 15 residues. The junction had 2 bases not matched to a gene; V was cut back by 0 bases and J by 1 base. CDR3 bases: TGTGCCTGGAGTGTAAGGGACAGGAGCAATCAGCCCCAGCATTTT. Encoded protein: CAWSVRDRSNQPQHF. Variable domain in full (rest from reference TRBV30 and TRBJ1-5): SQTIHQWPATLVQPVGSPLSLECTVEGTSNPNLYWYRQAAGRGLQLLFYSVGIGQISSEVPQNLSASRPQDRQFILSSKKLLLSDSGFYLCAWSVRDRSNQPQHFGDGTRLSIL.

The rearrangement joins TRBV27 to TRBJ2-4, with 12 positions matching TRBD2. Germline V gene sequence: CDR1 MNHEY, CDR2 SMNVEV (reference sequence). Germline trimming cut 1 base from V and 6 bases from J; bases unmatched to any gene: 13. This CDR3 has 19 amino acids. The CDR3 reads CASSLYPPLLAGGGNIQYF. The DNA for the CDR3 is TGTGCCAGCAGTTTATACCCCCCCCTCCTAGCGGGAGGGGGAAACATTCAGTACTTC.

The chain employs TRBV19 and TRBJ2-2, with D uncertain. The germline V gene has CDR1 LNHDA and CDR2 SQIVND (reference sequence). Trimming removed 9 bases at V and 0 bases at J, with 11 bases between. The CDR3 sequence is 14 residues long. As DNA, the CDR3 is TGTGCCAGCACCTCGAGGACGAACACCGGGGAGCTGTTTTTT. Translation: CASTSRTNTGELFF.

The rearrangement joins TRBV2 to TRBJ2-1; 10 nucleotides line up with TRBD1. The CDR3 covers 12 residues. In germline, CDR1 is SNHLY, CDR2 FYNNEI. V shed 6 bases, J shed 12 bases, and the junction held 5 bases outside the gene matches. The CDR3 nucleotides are TGTGCCAGCAGCAGGACAGGGGGGCGGCAGTTCTTC. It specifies CASSRTGGRQFF.

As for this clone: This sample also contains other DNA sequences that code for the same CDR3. In nucleotides, the CDR3 is TGTGCCAGCAGCTTAGGTAGACAGGGTTACGAGCAGTACTTC. Translation: CASSLGRQGYEQYF. The chain joins TRBV7-2 to TRBJ2-7; 7 nucleotides line up with TRBD1. The CDR3 is 14 residues long. The germline CDR1 and CDR2 sequences are SGHTA and FQGNSA. J gave up 4 bases and V 1 base, and 4 bases lay outside the gene matches.

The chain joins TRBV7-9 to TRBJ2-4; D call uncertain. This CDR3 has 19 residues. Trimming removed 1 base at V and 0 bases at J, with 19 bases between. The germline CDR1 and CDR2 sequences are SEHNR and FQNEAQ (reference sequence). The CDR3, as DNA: TGTGCCAGCAGCTTAGTGAACATCCTCCCCCCCTTAGCCAAAAACATTCAGTACTTC. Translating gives CASSLVNILPPLAKNIQYF. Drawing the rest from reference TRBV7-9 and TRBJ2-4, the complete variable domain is DTGVSQNPRHKITKRGQNVTFRCDPISEHNRLYWYRQTLGQGPEFLTYFQNEAQLEKSRLLSDRFSAERPKGSFSTLEIQRTEQGDSAMYLCASSLVNILPPLAKNIQYFGAGTRLSVL.

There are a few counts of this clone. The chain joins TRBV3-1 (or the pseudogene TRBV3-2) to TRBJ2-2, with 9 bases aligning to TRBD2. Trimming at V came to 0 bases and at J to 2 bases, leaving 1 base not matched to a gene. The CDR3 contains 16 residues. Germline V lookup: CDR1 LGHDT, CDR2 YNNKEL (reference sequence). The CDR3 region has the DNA TGTGCCAGCAGCCAAGATAGCGGGAGAAACACCGGGGAGCTGTTTTTT. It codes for CASSQDSGRNTGELFF.

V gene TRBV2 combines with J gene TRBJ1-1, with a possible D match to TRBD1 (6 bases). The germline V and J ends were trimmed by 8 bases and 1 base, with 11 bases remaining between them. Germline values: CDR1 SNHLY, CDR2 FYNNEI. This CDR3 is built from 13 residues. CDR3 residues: CASPQQGNTEAFF. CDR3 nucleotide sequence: TGTGCCAGCCCCCAACAGGGGAACACTGAAGCTTTCTTT.

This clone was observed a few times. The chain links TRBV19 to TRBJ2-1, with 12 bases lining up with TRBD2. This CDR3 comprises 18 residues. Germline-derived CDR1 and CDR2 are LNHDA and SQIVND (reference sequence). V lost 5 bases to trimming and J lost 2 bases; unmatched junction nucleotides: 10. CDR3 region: CASSVLHGLAGTYNEQFF. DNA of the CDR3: TGTGCCAGTAGTGTACTACACGGACTAGCGGGAACCTACAATGAGCAGTTCTTC.

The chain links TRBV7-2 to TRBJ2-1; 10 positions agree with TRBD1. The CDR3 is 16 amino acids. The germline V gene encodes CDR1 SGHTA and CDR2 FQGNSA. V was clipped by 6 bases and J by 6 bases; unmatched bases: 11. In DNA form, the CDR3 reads TGTGCCAGCAGATACCGTGGGACAGGGGCTGGCAATGAGCAGTTCTTC. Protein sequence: CASRYRGTGAGNEQFF.

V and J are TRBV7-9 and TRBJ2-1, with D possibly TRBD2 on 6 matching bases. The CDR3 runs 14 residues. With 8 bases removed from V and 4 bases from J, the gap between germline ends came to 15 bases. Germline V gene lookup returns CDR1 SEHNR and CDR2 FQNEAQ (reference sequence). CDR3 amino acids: CASSLWGGYNEQFF. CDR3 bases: TGTGCCAGCTCACTCTGGGGAGGATACAATGAGCAGTTCTTC.

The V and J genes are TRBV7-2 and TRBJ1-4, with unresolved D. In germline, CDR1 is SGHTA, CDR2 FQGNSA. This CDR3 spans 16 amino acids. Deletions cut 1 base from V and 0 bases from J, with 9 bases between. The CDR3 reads CASSLVASATNEKLFF. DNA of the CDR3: TGTGCCAGCAGCTTAGTGGCCTCTGCAACTAATGAAAAACTGTTTTTT.

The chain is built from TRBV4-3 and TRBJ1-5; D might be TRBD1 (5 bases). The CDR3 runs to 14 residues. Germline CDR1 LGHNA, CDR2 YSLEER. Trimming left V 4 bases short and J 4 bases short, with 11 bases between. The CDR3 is CASSLGRQNQPQHF. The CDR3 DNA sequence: TGCGCCAGCAGCCTTGGTAGACAGAATCAGCCCCAGCATTTT.

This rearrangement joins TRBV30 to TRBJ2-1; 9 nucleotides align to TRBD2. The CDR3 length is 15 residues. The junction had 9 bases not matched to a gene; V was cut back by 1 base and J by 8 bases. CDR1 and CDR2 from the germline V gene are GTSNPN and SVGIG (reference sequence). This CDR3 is CAWSATFSGSDEQFF. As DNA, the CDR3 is TGTGCCTGGAGTGCAACATTTAGCGGGAGCGATGAGCAGTTCTTC. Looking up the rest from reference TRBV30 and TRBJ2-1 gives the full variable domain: SQTIHQWPATLVQPVGSPLSLECTVEGTSNPNLYWYRQAAGRGLQLLFYSVGIGQISSEVPQNLSASRPQDRQFILSSKKLLLSDSGFYLCAWSATFSGSDEQFFGPGTRLTVL.

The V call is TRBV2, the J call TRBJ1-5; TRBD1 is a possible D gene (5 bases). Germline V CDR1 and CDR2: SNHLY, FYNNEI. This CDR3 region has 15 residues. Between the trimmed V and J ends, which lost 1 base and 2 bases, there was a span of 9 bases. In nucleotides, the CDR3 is TGTGCCAGCAGTGAAGAGGGGCAGGGCAATCAGCCCCAGCATTTT. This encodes CASSEEGQGNQPQHF.

CDR3 nucleotide sequence: TGTGCCAGCAGCCAAGATCAGGGGACCCGGAACACCGGGGAGCTGTTTTTT. It yields the protein CASSQDQGTRNTGELFF. The chain employs TRBV14 and TRBJ2-2; a weak D match, TRBD1 (6 bases). The CDR3 runs 17 residues. CDR1 and CDR2 from the germline V gene are SGHDN and FVKESK. V lost 0 bases and J lost 1, with 12 bases in between.

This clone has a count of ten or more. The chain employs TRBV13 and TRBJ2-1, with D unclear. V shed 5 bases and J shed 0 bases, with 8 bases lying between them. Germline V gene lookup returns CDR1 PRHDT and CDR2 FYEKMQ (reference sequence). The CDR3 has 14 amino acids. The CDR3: CASSPGSSYNEQFF. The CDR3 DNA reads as TGTGCCAGCAGCCCAGGTAGCTCCTACAATGAGCAGTTCTTC.

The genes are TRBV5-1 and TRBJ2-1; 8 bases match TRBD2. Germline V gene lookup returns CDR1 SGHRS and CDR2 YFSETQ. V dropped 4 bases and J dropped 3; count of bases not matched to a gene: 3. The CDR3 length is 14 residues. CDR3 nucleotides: TGCGCCAGCAGCCCCGGGACTAGCTACAATGAGCAGTTCTTC. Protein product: CASSPGTSYNEQFF.